One sample yielded the 20 T cell receptor beta chains listed below, sequenced in a study of STAT5B mutations in CD4+ large granular lymphocyte leukemia. Clones were sequenced by immunoSEQ multiplex PCR, and TCRdb holds only the in-frame ones, with some missing. The sample shows roughly 40,000 clones, 80% to 90% of them seen only once. The sequenced material came from CD4+ T cells from blood buffy coats. The receptors stem from a human donor in good health.

The chain employs TRBV11-2 and TRBJ2-1; D unclear. The length of the CDR3 is 15 residues. CDR1 SGHAT and CDR2 FQNNGV come from the germline V gene. V lost 0 bases to trimming and J lost 2 bases, with 8 bases between them. DNA for the CDR3: TGTGCCAGCAGCTTAGAGAGTAGCACCTACAATGAGCAGTTCTTC. Translated, it gives CASSLESSTYNEQFF.

This chain connects TRBV27 to TRBJ1-1; weak D call: TRBD1 (5 bases). The V end was cut by 5 bases, the J end by 1 base, with 11 bases between. The length of the CDR3 is 14 residues. Germline V gene sequence: CDR1 MNHEY, CDR2 SMNVEV (reference sequence). As DNA, the CDR3 is TGTGCCAGCAGTCGCAAAACAGGGAACACTGAAGCTTTCTTT. Its protein is CASSRKTGNTEAFF.

The genes are TRBV6-6 and TRBJ2-7; 11 bases are a match to TRBD2. Germline CDR1 is MNHNY and CDR2 is SVGAGI (reference sequence). The CDR3 consists of 15 residues. V dropped 5 bases and J dropped 3; count of bases not matched to a gene: 6. This CDR3 is CASSDLTSGNYEQYF. CDR3 in DNA: TGTGCCAGCAGTGACTTGACTAGCGGGAACTACGAGCAGTACTTC.

V gene TRBV28 combines with J gene TRBJ2-1, with 9 nucleotides matching TRBD2. Per germline, CDR1 MDHEN and CDR2 SYDVKM. V trimming: 5 bases; J trimming: 7 bases; junction bases outside the gene matches: 15. CDR3 size: 17 residues. Written as DNA, the CDR3 is TGTGCCAGCAGTCCACTGGGACTAGCCAAAGGAGGGAATGAGCAGTTCTTC. It codes for CASSPLGLAKGGNEQFF.

V and J are TRBV5-4 and TRBJ1-3; 8 nucleotides line up with TRBD1. The V gene's germline CDR1 is SGHNT and CDR2 YYREEE (reference sequence). The CDR3 is made up of 16 amino acids. Trimming cost V 2 bases and J 1 base; bases outside gene matches: 5. The CDR3 DNA reads as TGTGCCAGCAGCTTCCGAGACAGGGGTTCTGGAAACACCATATATTTT. This codes for CASSFRDRGSGNTIYF.

The chain combines TRBV19 with TRBJ2-1; D remains unclear. From germline, CDR1 is LNHDA and CDR2 SQIVND (reference sequence). The V end lost 5 bases, the J end lost 0 bases, and 8 bases lay between the germline ends. The CDR3 has 14 residues. CDR3 amino acids: CASSSPSSYNEQFF. The CDR3 DNA sequence: TGTGCCAGTAGTTCCCCCAGCTCCTACAATGAGCAGTTCTTC.

The V call is TRBV28, the J call TRBJ1-1, with 8 bases matching TRBD1. V lost 6 bases to trimming and J lost 3 bases; unmatched junction nucleotides: 6. The CDR3 contains 14 residues. CDR1 is MDHEN and CDR2 is SYDVKM in the germline V gene. The CDR3 DNA reads TGTGCCAGCAGGTCAGGACAGGGATACACTGAAGCTTTCTTT. Protein product: CASRSGQGYTEAFF. The full variable domain, in which reference TRBV28 and TRBJ1-1 provide the parts outside the CDR3, is DVKVTQSSRYLVKRTGEKVFLECVQDMDHENMFWYRQDPGLGLRLIYFSYDVKMKEKGDIPEGYSVSREKKERFSLILESASTNQTSMYLCASRSGQGYTEAFFGQGTRLTVV.

J is TRBJ2-1 and V is TRBV5-1; 10 bases fit TRBD2. The CDR3 is made up of 16 amino acids. From germline, CDR1 is SGHRS and CDR2 YFSETQ. V was pared by 4 bases and J by 0 bases, with 4 bases of the junction left unmatched. For the CDR3, the DNA is TGCGCCAGCAGCCGGACTAGCGGAAGCTCCTACAATGAGCAGTTCTTC. Encoded protein: CASSRTSGSSYNEQFF. The full variable domain, in which reference TRBV5-1 and TRBJ2-1 provide the parts outside the CDR3, is KAGVTQTPRYLIKTRGQQVTLSCSPISGHRSVSWYQQTPGQGLQFLFEYFSETQRNKGNFPGRFSGRQFSNSRSEMNVSTLELGDSALYLCASSRTSGSSYNEQFFGPGTRLTVL.

V gene TRBV6-5 combines with J gene TRBJ1-5; the match to TRBD1 covers 10 bases. V lost 6 bases to trimming and J lost 2 bases; unmatched junction nucleotides: 4. The CDR3 covers 15 residues. Germline loops: CDR1 MNHEY, CDR2 SVGAGI. The DNA of the CDR3 is TGTGCCAGCAGGTCCGGGACAGGGGGCAATCAGCCCCAGCATTTT. This codes for CASRSGTGGNQPQHF.

The chain joins TRBV6-5 to TRBJ1-2, with a tentative D call TRBD1 (6 bases). V was shortened by 4 bases and J by 2 bases, with 11 bases between the two germline ends. The CDR3 runs to 14 residues. Per germline, CDR1 MNHEY and CDR2 SVGAGI. In nucleotides, the CDR3 is TGTGCCAGCAGTTTAGTGAGGGGGAACTATGGCTACACCTTC. It yields the protein CASSLVRGNYGYTF.

V and J are TRBV29-1 and TRBJ1-1; D is perhaps TRBD1 (6 bases). Trimming shortened V by 4 bases and J by 5 bases, and 14 bases separated the two germline ends. Germline loops: CDR1 SQVTM, CDR2 ANQGSEA. This CDR3 has 13 residues. CDR3 sequence (DNA): TGCAGCGTTGGAGGGGGGCTCGGGACTGAAGCTTTCTTT. Translating it yields CSVGGGLGTEAFF.

The rearrangement joins TRBV6-5 to TRBJ2-7; 9 bases line up with TRBD1. Per the germline V gene, CDR1 is MNHEY and CDR2 is SVGAGI. The CDR3 runs 15 residues. V lost 5 bases to trimming and J lost 3 bases; unmatched junction nucleotides: 8. The CDR3 nucleotides are TGTGCCAGCAGTGCTCCGGGACAGGGTCGCTACGAGCAGTACTTC. This sequence encodes CASSAPGQGRYEQYF.

This clone has more than one count but fewer than ten. J is TRBJ1-4 and V is TRBV30; the D gene is possibly TRBD1 (6 bases). V was cut by 0 bases and J by 8 bases, with 10 bases left in between. This CDR3 spans 13 amino acids. Germline CDR1 is GTSNPN and CDR2 is SVGIG (reference sequence). The CDR3 nucleotides are TGTGCCTGGAGTGTACAGGGCCGGGAAAAACTGTTTTTT. Amino acids: CAWSVQGREKLFF. The full variable domain, its missing parts supplied by reference TRBV30 and TRBJ1-4, is SQTIHQWPATLVQPVGSPLSLECTVEGTSNPNLYWYRQAAGRGLQLLFYSVGIGQISSEVPQNLSASRPQDRQFILSSKKLLLSDSGFYLCAWSVQGREKLFFGSGTQLSVL.

The count of this clone is one. The chain has TRBV7-3 and TRBJ2-1, with D perhaps TRBD1 or TRBD2 (6 bases each). The CDR3 sequence is 19 residues long. CDR1 and CDR2 (germline): SGHTA, FQGTGA. V lost 1 base and J lost 0, with 19 bases in between. CDR3: CASSLRGAPEGSSYNEQFF. The CDR3 DNA reads TGTGCCAGCAGCTTAAGGGGGGCGCCGGAAGGGAGCTCCTACAATGAGCAGTTCTTC.

The V gene is TRBV5-3, the J gene TRBJ2-2; TRBD2 matches 12 bases. TRBV5-3 is labeled an ORF, and its function is uncertain. J was trimmed by 7 bases and V by 3 bases; bases with no gene match: 7. This CDR3 is built from 16 residues. CDR3 loop: CARSSLLAGGVGELFF. For the CDR3, the DNA is TGTGCCAGAAGCTCTTTACTAGCGGGAGGAGTCGGGGAGCTGTTTTTT.

V and J are TRBV10-1 and TRBJ2-7; D might be TRBD1 or TRBD2, each matching 6 bases. The CDR3 has 15 amino acids. The ends were cut back, 6 bases at V and 4 bases at J, with 19 bases in the middle. Germline V lookup: CDR1 WNHNN, CDR2 SYGVQD (reference sequence). This CDR3 reads CASRGARGAEYEQYF. The CDR3 DNA is TGCGCCAGCAGGGGGGCAAGGGGGGCTGAATACGAGCAGTACTTC.

This rearrangement joins TRBV29-1 to TRBJ2-1, with TRBD2 as a possible D gene (6 bases). The CDR3 is 10 amino acids. Trimming removed 6 bases at V and 16 bases at J, with 16 bases between. The germline V gene encodes CDR1 SQVTM and CDR2 ANQGSEA. The CDR3: CSVTYRDSFF. In DNA form, the CDR3 reads TGCAGCGTCACCTACCGGGACTCTTTCTTC.

J is TRBJ1-2 and V is TRBV5-4, with D possibly TRBD1 on 6 matching bases. This CDR3 has 14 amino acids. CDR1 and CDR2 from the germline V gene are SGHNT and YYREEE (reference sequence). The V end lost 4 bases, the J end lost 3 bases, and 13 bases lay between the germline ends. The CDR3 sequence is CASSAAQGYYGYTF. Here the CDR3 DNA reads TGTGCCAGCAGCGCAGCCCAGGGGTACTATGGCTACACCTTC.

This chain links TRBV18 with TRBJ2-4; perhaps TRBD1 as D (5 bases). This CDR3 is 16 amino acids long. V lost 3 bases and J 3 bases, leaving 15 bases between the germline ends. Germline loops: CDR1 KGHSH, CDR2 LQKENI. The CDR3: CASSPDSPSVKNIQYF. In DNA form, the CDR3 reads TGTGCCAGCTCACCCGACAGTCCGTCGGTCAAAAACATTCAGTACTTC.

The chain combines TRBV9 with TRBJ2-1, with D possibly matching TRBD2 (6 bases). CDR3 size: 16 residues. The V gene lost 5 bases and the J gene lost 3 bases, with 18 bases spanning the gap. Germline assignment: CDR1 SGDLS and CDR2 YYNGEE. The CDR3 spells CASSLSSRRDYNEQFF. CDR3 coding DNA: TGTGCCAGCAGTCTATCGTCCCGGCGGGACTACAATGAGCAGTTCTTC.